This TCR beta chain comes out of a study of technical replicates of blood from a handful of donors. The method was immunoSEQ multiplex PCR; TCRdb's version includes in-frame clones alone and lacks a portion of them. The repertoire has under 85,000 clones, approximately 83% of them found once; the top ten carry approximately 4.7%. This CDR3 contains 15 residues. CDR1 and CDR2 from the germline V gene are MRHNA and SNTAGT. V was clipped by 3 bases and J by 4 bases, with 12 bases between them. The sequence derives from a human donor in good health. Some clones in this sample may be carry-over from other donors' samples. The sequenced sample was PBMCs. The genes are TRBV6-4 and TRBJ2-2; possibly TRBD1 for D (7 bases). This CDR3 is CASSEEGATTGELFF. In nucleotides, the CDR3 is TGTGCCAGCAGTGAGGAGGGGGCGACCACCGGGGAGCTGTTTTTT.